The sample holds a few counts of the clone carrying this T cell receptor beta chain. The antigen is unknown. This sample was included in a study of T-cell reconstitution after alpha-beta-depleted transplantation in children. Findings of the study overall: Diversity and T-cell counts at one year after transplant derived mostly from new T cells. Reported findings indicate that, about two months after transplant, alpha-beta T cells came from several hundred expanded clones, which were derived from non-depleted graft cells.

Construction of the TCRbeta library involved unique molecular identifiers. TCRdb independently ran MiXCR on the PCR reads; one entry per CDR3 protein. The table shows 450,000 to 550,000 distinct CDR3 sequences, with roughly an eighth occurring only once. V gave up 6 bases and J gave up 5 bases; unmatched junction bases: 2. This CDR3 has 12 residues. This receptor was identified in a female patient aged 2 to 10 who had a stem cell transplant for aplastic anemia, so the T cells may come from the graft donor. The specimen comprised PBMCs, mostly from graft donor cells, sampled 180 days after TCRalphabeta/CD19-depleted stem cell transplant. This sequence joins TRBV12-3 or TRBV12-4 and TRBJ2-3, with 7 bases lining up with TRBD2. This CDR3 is CASSIAGDTQYF. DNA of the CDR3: TGTGCCAGCAGCATAGCGGGAGATACGCAGTATTTT.